One sample yielded the 28 T cell receptor beta chains listed below, sequenced in a study of T cell repertoires in aging, cancer and after chemotherapy. Rearranged V-D-J TRB sequences were amplified with a mixed TRB-A/B primer pool. Using its own MiXCR run on the multiplex PCR reads, TCRdb lists one record per CDR3 protein. The sample lists nearly 5,000 distinct CDR3 sequences; 30% to 40% were seen once. Amplification of TCR beta used genomic DNA extracted from peripheral blood. Specimen: blood. These receptor sequences come from a human donor with a blood cancer.

This clonotype showed up just a few times. V and J are TRBV7-9 and TRBJ1-3; D possibly corresponds to TRBD1 (6 bases). V shed 2 bases and J shed 2 bases, with 7 bases lying between them. The germline V gene encodes CDR1 SEHNR and CDR2 FQNEAQ (reference sequence). The CDR3 has 14 amino acids. The CDR3 DNA reads as TGTGCCAGCAGCTTAACAGGGACTGGAAACACCATATATTTT. It specifies CASSLTGTGNTIYF.

CDR3 loop: CARSLVGNQPQHF. In nucleotides, the CDR3 is TGTGCCAGAAGCTTGGTGGGCAATCAGCCCCAGCATTTT. The chain joins TRBV5-3 to TRBJ1-5; D uncertain. TRBV5-3 carries the ORF label, with uncertain function. Deletions cut 0 bases from V and 2 bases from J, with 3 bases between. The CDR3 length is 13 residues.

The chain has TRBV19 and TRBJ1-3, with D tentatively TRBD1 (6 bases). Trimming took 7 bases from V and 5 from J, leaving 15 bases between them. This CDR3 is 14 amino acids long. Germline-derived CDR1 and CDR2 are LNHDA and SQIVND (reference sequence). For the CDR3, the DNA is TGTGCCAGTACTCCGGGACATCACCGAAACACCATATATTTT. This translates into CASTPGHHRNTIYF.

This chain connects TRBV12-3 or TRBV12-4 to TRBJ1-2; TRBD1 agrees at 12 bases. This CDR3 has 18 amino acids. Here the CDR3 reads CASGLVPGKGQGAGGYTF. DNA for the CDR3: TGTGCTAGTGGTTTGGTACCGGGCAAGGGACAGGGGGCAGGTGGCTACACCTTC.

As for this clonotype: Since a much larger clone is just one base distant, this may be a read error. The chain carries TRBV6-4 and TRBJ2-6, with a weak D call TRBD2 (5 bases). The assigned J gene may be wrong: the sequence end matches TRBJ2-7 better. From germline, CDR1 is MRHNA and CDR2 SNTAGT. The CDR3 is 13 amino acids. The CDR3 loop is CASSDPGRGEQYF. The DNA for the CDR3 is TGTGCCAGCAGTGACCCGGGCCGAGGGGAGCAGTACTTC.

The chain couples TRBV4-3 to TRBJ2-7, with D perhaps TRBD1 or TRBD2 (6 bases each). The CDR3 length is 15 residues. The ends were cut back, 3 bases at V and 2 bases at J, with 14 bases in the middle. CDR1 and CDR2 from the germline V gene are LGHNA and YSLEER. This CDR3 reads CASSQVRGGPYEQYF. Written as DNA, the CDR3 is TGCGCCAGCAGCCAGGTCAGGGGAGGACCCTACGAGCAGTACTTC.

The V call is TRBV19, the J call TRBJ1-3; D perhaps matches TRBD1 (6 bases). The length of the CDR3 is 13 residues. The V end was cut by 7 bases, the J end by 3 bases, with 10 bases between. CDR1 and CDR2 (germline): LNHDA, SQIVND (reference sequence). Here the CDR3 reads CASIPDSGNTIYF. As DNA, the CDR3 is TGTGCCAGTATCCCGGACAGTGGAAACACCATATATTTT.

This clonotype was observed a few times. The chain recombines TRBV5-6 with TRBJ2-3; possibly TRBD2 for D (5 bases). The CDR3 has 15 residues. V lost 0 bases and J lost 0, with 8 bases in between. Looked up from germline, CDR1 is SGHDT and CDR2 is YYEEEE. The CDR3 region has the DNA TGTGCCAGCAGCTTGGGGACTCTGAGCACAGATACGCAGTATTTT. This translates into CASSLGTLSTDTQYF.

This clonotype was seen more than once but under ten times. The V gene is TRBV6-5, the J gene TRBJ2-6; D is unresolved. Germline assignment: CDR1 MNHEY and CDR2 SVGAGI. The CDR3 loop spans 18 amino acids. V shed 2 bases and J shed 0 bases, with 14 bases lying between them. In nucleotides, the CDR3 is TGTGCCAGCAGTTACGAAGGAACACTTCGCTCTGGGGCCAACGTCCTGACTTTC. It is translated as CASSYEGTLRSGANVLTF.

This clonotype was counted a few times. The J gene is TRBJ2-7, the V gene TRBV5-1; possibly TRBD1 or TRBD2 for D (6 bases each). Germline CDR1 is SGHRS and CDR2 is YFSETQ. V dropped 4 bases and J dropped 0 bases, with 11 bases sitting between them. The CDR3 consists of 14 residues. CDR3 amino acids: CASSQGRISYEQYF. The CDR3 DNA is TGCGCCAGCAGCCAGGGGAGGATCTCCTACGAGCAGTACTTC. Filled out from reference TRBV5-1 and TRBJ2-7, the complete variable domain reads KAGVTQTPRYLIKTRGQQVTLSCSPISGHRSVSWYQQTPGQGLQFLFEYFSETQRNKGNFPGRFSGRQFSNSRSEMNVSTLELGDSALYLCASSQGRISYEQYFGPGTRLTVT.

This chain uses TRBV27 with TRBJ2-7; 9 bases map to TRBD1. There are 17 residues in the CDR3. Germline V gene sequence: CDR1 MNHEY, CDR2 SMNVEV (reference sequence). V dropped 5 bases and J dropped 0; count of bases not matched to a gene: 11. The CDR3 DNA is TGTGCCAGCAGTACCTGGACCGGGACAGGGATCTCCTACGAGCAGTACTTC. Protein product: CASSTWTGTGISYEQYF.

This chain uses TRBV12-3 or TRBV12-4 with TRBJ1-1; a possible D gene is TRBD1 (6 bases). The CDR3 has 14 amino acids. V lost 2 bases and J lost 3, with 10 bases in between. CDR3 DNA sequence: TGTGCCAGCAGTTTATGGGCAGGGGACACTGAAGCTTTCTTT. Amino acid sequence: CASSLWAGDTEAFF.

This clonotype counts as medium-sized (0.01 to 0.1%). The chain employs TRBV6-4 and TRBJ2-3; 8 positions match TRBD1. V lost 3 bases and J lost 5; bases outside the gene matches: 4. The CDR3 runs to 14 residues. Germline CDR1 is MRHNA and CDR2 is SNTAGT. CDR3: CASSEGQGGDTQYF. The CDR3 DNA reads TGTGCCAGCAGTGAAGGACAGGGTGGAGATACGCAGTATTTT.

Here the CDR3 DNA reads TGTGCCAGCAGCTTTGAATCCCTTAGCGGGGGGCAAGAGACCCAGTACTTC. It codes for CASSFESLSGGQETQYF. J is TRBJ2-5 and V is TRBV11-2, with 10 bases aligning to TRBD2. The CDR3 is 17 amino acids. In germline, CDR1 is SGHAT, CDR2 FQNNGV. The junction had 9 bases not matched to a gene; V was cut back by 3 bases and J by 2 bases.

The chain combines TRBV7-6 with TRBJ2-1; D remains ambiguous. Germline assignment: CDR1 SGHVS and CDR2 FNYEAQ. The CDR3 has 13 amino acids. With 5 bases removed from V and 4 bases from J, the gap between germline ends came to 9 bases. The CDR3: CASSIDSYNEQFF. For the CDR3, the DNA is TGTGCCAGCAGCATCGACTCGTACAATGAGCAGTTCTTC.

This clonotype appeared once. The rearrangement uses TRBV7-9 and TRBJ2-5, with a possible D match to TRBD1 (6 bases). This CDR3 comprises 14 residues. Trimming pared 0 bases from V and 1 base from J, leaving 6 bases between. Per the germline V gene, CDR1 is SEHNR and CDR2 is FQNEAQ (reference sequence). Here the CDR3 DNA reads TGTGCCAGCAGCTTAGCCAGGGGCCAAGAGACCCAGTACTTC. Its protein is CASSLARGQETQYF.

This clonotype was seen more than once but under ten times. The chain is built from TRBV19 and TRBJ1-2; TRBD1 agrees at 7 bases. The CDR3 contains 15 residues. CDR1 and CDR2 (germline): LNHDA, SQIVND (reference sequence). V gave up 3 bases and J gave up 1 base; unmatched junction bases: 5. The CDR3 is CASSMRDRFNYGYTF. In DNA form, the CDR3 reads TGTGCCAGTAGTATGAGGGACAGATTTAACTATGGCTACACCTTC.

This clonotype rates as medium-sized (0.01 to 0.1%). The V and J genes are TRBV11-1 and TRBJ2-1; a weak D match, TRBD2 (7 bases). The CDR3 totals 14 residues. V gave up 6 bases and J gave up 5 bases, with 14 bases separating them. Germline CDR1 SGHAT, CDR2 FQDESV (reference sequence). This CDR3 is CASRARGPNNEQFF. The CDR3, as DNA: TGTGCCAGCAGGGCGCGGGGGCCAAACAATGAGCAGTTCTTC.

This clonotype was counted a few times. CDR3 coding DNA: TGTGCCAGCAGCCTTCCCGGCTTTCAACCTTCCTACGAGCAGTACTTC. Translated: CASSLPGFQPSYEQYF. The rearrangement joins TRBV11-1 to TRBJ2-7; D not resolved. V lost 5 bases to trimming and J lost 1 base, with 18 bases between them. Germline assignment: CDR1 SGHAT and CDR2 FQDESV (reference sequence). This CDR3 has 16 residues.

This clonotype is termed medium-sized. This rearrangement joins TRBV12-3 or TRBV12-4 to TRBJ1-2; TRBD1 matches at 7 bases. The CDR3 consists of 14 residues. V lost 1 base, J lost 4 bases, and 3 bases stayed unmatched. As DNA, the CDR3 is TGTGCCAGCAGTTTAGAGGGGGCAATCTATGGCTACACCTTC. Translated, it gives CASSLEGAIYGYTF.

The gene calls are TRBV6-1 and TRBJ1-1; D is ambiguous. CDR3 length equals 15 residues. The ends were cut back, 6 bases at V and 0 bases at J, with 14 bases in the middle. Germline assignment: CDR1 MNHNS and CDR2 SASEGT. CDR3 sequence (DNA): TGTGCCAGCAGAAATTACCCAAGGTTGAACACTGAAGCTTTCTTT. Encoded protein: CASRNYPRLNTEAFF.

The chain joins TRBV13 to TRBJ1-1; a possible D gene is TRBD1 (5 bases). V lost 5 bases and J lost 1, with 14 bases in between. The CDR3 consists of 15 residues. Germline CDR1 reads PRHDT; CDR2 reads FYEKMQ (reference sequence). For the CDR3, the DNA is TGTGCCAGCAGCGGGGACCTTCTGGAGAACACTGAAGCTTTCTTT. It specifies CASSGDLLENTEAFF.

The gene calls are TRBV12-3 or TRBV12-4 and TRBJ1-1; D remains ambiguous. The CDR3 spans 14 residues. V dropped 6 bases and J dropped 7 bases, with 18 bases sitting between them. The CDR3 bases are TGTGCCAGCAGCAATGAGTTCACGGGGATTGAAGCTTTCTTT. As protein: CASSNEFTGIEAFF.

The V call is TRBV27, the J call TRBJ2-3; 9 bases are shared with TRBD1. The V gene end was trimmed by 3 bases and the J gene end by 2 bases; junction bases not matched to a gene: 6. The CDR3 contains 16 residues. Per germline, CDR1 MNHEY and CDR2 SMNVEV (reference sequence). CDR3 protein: CASSFLRDRVTDTQYF. For the CDR3, the DNA is TGTGCCAGCAGTTTCCTCCGGGACAGGGTCACAGATACGCAGTATTTT.

V usage is TRBV10-3 and J usage is TRBJ2-7; TRBD1 agrees at 9 bases. The CDR3 is made up of 15 amino acids. Germline-derived CDR1 and CDR2 are ENHRY and SYGVKD. Trimming at V came to 4 bases and at J to 4 bases, leaving 8 bases not matched to a gene. CDR3 in DNA: TGTGCCATCAGTGTTCTTCGACAGGGGGTGTACGAGCAGTACTTC. Protein: CAISVLRQGVYEQYF.

The chain joins TRBV7-2 to TRBJ2-3, with TRBD2 matching 10 bases. The CDR3 loop spans 15 amino acids. The germline gives CDR1 SGHTA, CDR2 FQGNSA. After removal of 1 base from V and 6 bases from J, the junction contained 4 bases not matched to a gene. CDR3 in DNA: TGTGCCAGCAGCTTAGGACTAGCGGGTGGGGATACGCAGTATTTT. Its protein is CASSLGLAGGDTQYF.

The chain has TRBV30 and TRBJ2-7, with TRBD2 matching 13 bases. The V gene end was trimmed by 3 bases and the J gene end by 3 bases; junction bases not matched to a gene: 11. This CDR3 is built from 17 residues. Germline V gene data show CDR1 as GTSNPN and CDR2 as SVGIG (reference sequence). CDR3 bases: TGTGCCTGGAGCTTAGCCCGGACTAGCGGGGGACACTACGAGCAGTACTTC. Translating gives CAWSLARTSGGHYEQYF. The variable domain in full, with the rest retrieved from reference TRBV30 and TRBJ2-7, is SQTIHQWPATLVQPVGSPLSLECTVEGTSNPNLYWYRQAAGRGLQLLFYSVGIGQISSEVPQNLSASRPQDRQFILSSKKLLLSDSGFYLCAWSLARTSGGHYEQYFGPGTRLTVT.

The J gene is TRBJ2-5, the V gene TRBV5-1, with D perhaps TRBD1 (6 bases). CDR3 length equals 14 residues. V shed 5 bases and J shed 5 bases, with 16 bases lying between them. Germline assignment: CDR1 SGHRS and CDR2 YFSETQ. In nucleotides, the CDR3 is TGCGCCAGCAGGGTAACAGGGACCACTGAGACCCAGTACTTC. Translation: CASRVTGTTETQYF.